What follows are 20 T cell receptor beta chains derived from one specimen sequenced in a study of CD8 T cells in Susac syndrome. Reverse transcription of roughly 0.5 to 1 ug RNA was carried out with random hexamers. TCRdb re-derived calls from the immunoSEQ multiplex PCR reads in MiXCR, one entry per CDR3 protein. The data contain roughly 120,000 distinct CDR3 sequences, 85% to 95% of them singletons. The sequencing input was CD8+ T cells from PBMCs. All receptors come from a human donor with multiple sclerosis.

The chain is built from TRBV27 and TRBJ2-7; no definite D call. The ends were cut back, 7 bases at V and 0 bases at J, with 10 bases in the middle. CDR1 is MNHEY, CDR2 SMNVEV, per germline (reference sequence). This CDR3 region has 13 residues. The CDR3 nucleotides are TGTGCCAGCACCCCCATCCCCTCCTACGAGCAGTACTTC. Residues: CASTPIPSYEQYF.

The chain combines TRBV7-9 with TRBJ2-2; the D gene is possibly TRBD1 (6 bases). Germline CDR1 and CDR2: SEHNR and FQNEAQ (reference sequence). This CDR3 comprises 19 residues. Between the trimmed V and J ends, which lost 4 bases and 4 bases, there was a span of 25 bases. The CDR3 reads CASSSRTASIGSRTGELFF. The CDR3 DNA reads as TGTGCCAGCAGCTCTCGGACAGCCTCTATCGGGTCTCGCACCGGGGAGCTGTTTTTT.

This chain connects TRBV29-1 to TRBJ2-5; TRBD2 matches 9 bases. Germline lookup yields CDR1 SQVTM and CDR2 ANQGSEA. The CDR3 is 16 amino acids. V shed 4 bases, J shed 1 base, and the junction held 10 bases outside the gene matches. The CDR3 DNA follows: TGCAGCGTTGCTGGCGTGGGTAGCGGGGGCCAAGAGACCCAGTACTTC. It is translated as CSVAGVGSGGQETQYF.

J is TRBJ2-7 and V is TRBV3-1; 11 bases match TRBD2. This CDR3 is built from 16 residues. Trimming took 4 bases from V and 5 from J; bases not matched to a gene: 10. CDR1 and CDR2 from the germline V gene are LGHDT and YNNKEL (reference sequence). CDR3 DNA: TGTGCCAGCAGCCTAGCGGGGGGGCATTATAGGAACGAGCAGTACTTC. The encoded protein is CASSLAGGHYRNEQYF.

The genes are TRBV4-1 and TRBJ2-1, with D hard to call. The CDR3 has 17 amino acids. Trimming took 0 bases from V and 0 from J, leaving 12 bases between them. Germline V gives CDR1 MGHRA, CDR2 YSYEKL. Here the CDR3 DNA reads TGCGCCAGCAGCCAAGAGAGCCCGATAAGCTCCTACAATGAGCAGTTCTTC. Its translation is CASSQESPISSYNEQFF.

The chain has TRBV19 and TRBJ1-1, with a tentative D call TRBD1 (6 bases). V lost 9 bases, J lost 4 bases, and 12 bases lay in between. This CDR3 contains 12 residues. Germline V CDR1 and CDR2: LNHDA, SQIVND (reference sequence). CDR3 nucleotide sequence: TGTGCCAGCGACAGGAGAGGCACTGAAGCTTTCTTT. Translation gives CASDRRGTEAFF.

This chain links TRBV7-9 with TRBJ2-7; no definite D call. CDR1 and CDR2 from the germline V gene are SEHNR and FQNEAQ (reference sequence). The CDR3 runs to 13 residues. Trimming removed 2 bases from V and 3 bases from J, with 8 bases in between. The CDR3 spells CASSLKPYYEQYF. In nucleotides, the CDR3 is TGTGCCAGCAGCTTAAAACCCTACTACGAGCAGTACTTC.

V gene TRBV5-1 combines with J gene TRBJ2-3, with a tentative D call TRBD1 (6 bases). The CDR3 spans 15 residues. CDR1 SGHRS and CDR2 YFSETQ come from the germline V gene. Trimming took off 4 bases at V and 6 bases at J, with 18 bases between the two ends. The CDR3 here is CASSLYRERADTQYF. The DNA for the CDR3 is TGCGCCAGCAGCCTATACAGGGAGAGGGCCGATACGCAGTATTTT. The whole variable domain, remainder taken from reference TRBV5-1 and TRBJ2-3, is KAGVTQTPRYLIKTRGQQVTLSCSPISGHRSVSWYQQTPGQGLQFLFEYFSETQRNKGNFPGRFSGRQFSNSRSEMNVSTLELGDSALYLCASSLYRERADTQYFGPGTRLTVL.

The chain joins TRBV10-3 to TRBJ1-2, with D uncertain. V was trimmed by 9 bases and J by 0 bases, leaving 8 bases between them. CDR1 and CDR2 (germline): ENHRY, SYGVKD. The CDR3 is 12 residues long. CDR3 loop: CAIPTANYGYTF. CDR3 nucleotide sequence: TGTGCCATACCGACGGCTAACTATGGCTACACCTTC.

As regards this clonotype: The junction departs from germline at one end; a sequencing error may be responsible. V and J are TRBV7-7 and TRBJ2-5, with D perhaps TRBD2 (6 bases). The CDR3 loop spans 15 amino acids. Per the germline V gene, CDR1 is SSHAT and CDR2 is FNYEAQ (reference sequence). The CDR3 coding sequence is TGTGCTAGCAGCCTAGCCCCGACTAGCCAAGAGACCCAGTACTTC. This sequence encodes CASSLAPTSQETQYF. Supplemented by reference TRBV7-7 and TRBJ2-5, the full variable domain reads GAGVSQSPRYKVTKRGQDVTLRCDPISSHATLYWYQQALGQGPEFLTYFNYEAQPDKSGLPSDRFSAERPEGSISTLTIQRTEQRDSAMYRCASSLAPTSQETQYFGPGTRLLVL.

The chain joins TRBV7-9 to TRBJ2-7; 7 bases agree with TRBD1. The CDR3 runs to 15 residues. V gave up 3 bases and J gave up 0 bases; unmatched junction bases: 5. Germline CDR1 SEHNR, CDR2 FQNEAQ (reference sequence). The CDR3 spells CASSLGTDPSYEQYV. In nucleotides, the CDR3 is TGTGCCAGCAGCTTGGGGACAGACCCCTCCTACGAGCAGTACGTC.

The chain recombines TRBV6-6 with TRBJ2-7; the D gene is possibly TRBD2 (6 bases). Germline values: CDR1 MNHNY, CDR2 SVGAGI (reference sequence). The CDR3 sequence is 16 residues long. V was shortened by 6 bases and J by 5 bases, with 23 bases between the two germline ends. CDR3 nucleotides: TGTGCCAGCAGCCTTTCGCGTTTTTCGGGAGAGGACGAGCAGTACGTC. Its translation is CASSLSRFSGEDEQYV.

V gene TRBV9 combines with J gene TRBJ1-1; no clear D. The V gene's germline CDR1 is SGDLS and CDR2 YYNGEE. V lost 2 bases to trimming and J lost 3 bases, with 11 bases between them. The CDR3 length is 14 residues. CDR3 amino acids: CASSVATVYTEAFF. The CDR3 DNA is TGTGCCAGCAGCGTCGCCACGGTGTACACTGAAGCTTTCTTT.

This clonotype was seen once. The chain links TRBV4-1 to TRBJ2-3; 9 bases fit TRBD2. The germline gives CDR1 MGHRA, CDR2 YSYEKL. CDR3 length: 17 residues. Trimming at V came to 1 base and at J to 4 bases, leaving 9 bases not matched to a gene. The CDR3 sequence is CASSQVGSGRRADTQYF. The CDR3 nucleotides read TGCGCCAGCAGCCAAGTGGGTAGCGGGAGAAGAGCAGATACGCAGTATTTT.

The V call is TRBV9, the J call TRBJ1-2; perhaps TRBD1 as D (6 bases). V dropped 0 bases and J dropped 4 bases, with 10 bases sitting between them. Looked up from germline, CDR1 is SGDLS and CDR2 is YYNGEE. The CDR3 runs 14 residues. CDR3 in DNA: TGTGCCAGCAGCGTAGAGGGGGGTCCCTATGGCTACACCTTC. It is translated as CASSVEGGPYGYTF.

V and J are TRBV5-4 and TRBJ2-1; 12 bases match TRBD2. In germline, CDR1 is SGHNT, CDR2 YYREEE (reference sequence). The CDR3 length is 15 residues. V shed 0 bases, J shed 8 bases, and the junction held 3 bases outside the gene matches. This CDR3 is CASSLGTSGIYEQFF. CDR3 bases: TGTGCCAGCAGCTTGGGGACTAGCGGGATCTATGAGCAGTTCTTC.

CDR3 DNA: TGCGCCAGCAGCTTGGAACAGGACTACAATGAGCAGTTCTTC. The encoded protein is CASSLEQDYNEQFF. This chain links TRBV5-1 with TRBJ2-1, with a tentative D call TRBD1 (5 bases). V lost 0 bases to trimming and J lost 3 bases, with 7 bases between them. CDR3 length equals 14 residues. Germline V gene data show CDR1 as SGHRS and CDR2 as YFSETQ.

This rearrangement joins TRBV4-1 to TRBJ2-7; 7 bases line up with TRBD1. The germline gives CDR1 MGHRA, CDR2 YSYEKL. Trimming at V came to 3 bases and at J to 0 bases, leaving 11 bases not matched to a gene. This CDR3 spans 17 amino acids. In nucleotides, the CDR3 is TGCGCCAGCAGCCATCTCCACGGGACAGCCCTCTCCTACGAGCAGTACGTC. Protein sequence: CASSHLHGTALSYEQYV.

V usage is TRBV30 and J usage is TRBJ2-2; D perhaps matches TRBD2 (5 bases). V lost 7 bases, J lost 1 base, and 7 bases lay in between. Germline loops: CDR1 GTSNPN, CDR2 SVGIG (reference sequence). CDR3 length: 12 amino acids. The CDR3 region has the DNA TGTGCCTCGGAGGAGAACACCGGGGAGCTGTTTTTT. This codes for CASEENTGELFF.

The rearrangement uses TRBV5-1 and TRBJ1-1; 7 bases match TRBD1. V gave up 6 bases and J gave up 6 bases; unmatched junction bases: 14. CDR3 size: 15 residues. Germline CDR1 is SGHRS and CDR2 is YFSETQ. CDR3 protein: CASIGTGTDWSEAFF. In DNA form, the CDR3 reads TGCGCCAGCATCGGAACCGGGACAGATTGGTCTGAAGCTTTCTTT.